This TCR beta chain originates from a study of OX40 agonist ivuxolimab in advanced cancers. As for the study in general: Participants averaged roughly 57 years of age (range roughly 20 to 90) and were around 80% male. One patient with hepatocellular carcinoma and two with cutaneous melanoma, three in all, had partial responses.

Here immunoSEQ multiplex PCR was the method, and the copy in TCRdb shows in-frame clones only, minus some. In the table there are roughly 100,000 clones, under 95% of which are singletons. The material sequenced was CD4+ or CD8+ T cells sorted from blood, taken in a trial of the OX40 agonist ivuxolimab. This sequence was found in an adult with an advanced solid tumor such as melanoma, head and neck, liver or kidney cancer.

CDR3: CASSLRAVPNYGYTF. DNA for the CDR3: TGTGCCAGCAGCTTAAGAGCGGTGCCAAACTATGGCTACACCTTC. This chain links TRBV7-9 with TRBJ1-2; D not certain. The V and J ends lost 2 bases and 2 bases respectively, with 12 bases between them. Looked up from germline, CDR1 is SEHNR and CDR2 is FQNEAQ (reference sequence). The CDR3 totals 15 residues.